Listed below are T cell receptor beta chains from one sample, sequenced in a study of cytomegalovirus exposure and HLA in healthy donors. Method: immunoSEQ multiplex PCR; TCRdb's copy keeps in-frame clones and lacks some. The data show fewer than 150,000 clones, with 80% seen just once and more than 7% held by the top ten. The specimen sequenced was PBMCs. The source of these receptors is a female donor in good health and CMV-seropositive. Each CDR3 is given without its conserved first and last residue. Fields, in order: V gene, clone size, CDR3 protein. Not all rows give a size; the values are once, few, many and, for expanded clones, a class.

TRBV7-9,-,ASSFLSSGANVLT
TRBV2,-,ASSGQGNQPQH
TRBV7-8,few,ASSLERYNEKLF
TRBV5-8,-,ASSPDSRIYT
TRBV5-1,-,ASTLGGTGDTEAF
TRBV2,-,ASIRGYGYT
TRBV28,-,ASSSAGGEETQY
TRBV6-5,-,ASSFDRNYGYT
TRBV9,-,ASSARQGLGGYT
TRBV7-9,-,SSSPSGNEQF
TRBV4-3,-,ASSSQGLSHEQY
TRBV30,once,AWAQGLNNSPLH
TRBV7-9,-,ASSQPGLAGGRSDTQY
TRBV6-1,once,ASSDVAGDEDTQY
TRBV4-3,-,ASSQVPRGAGSNEQF
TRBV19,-,ASSRQAYRGSPLH
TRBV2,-,ASSDPGTSGTNTDTQY
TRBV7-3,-,ASSSGWTGELF